The clone carrying this TCR beta chain has a single count. This specimen comes from a study of blood T cell repertoires in COVID-19. The junction had 12 bases not matched to a gene; V was cut back by 5 bases and J by 6 bases. Germline V gene lookup returns CDR1 SGHAT and CDR2 FQNNGV. The CDR3 totals 17 residues. Clones were read by immunoSEQ multiplex PCR, and TCRdb kept only the in-frame ones, dropping some. This table holds 210,000 or so clones, about 80% found once. The source material was PBMCs or T cells enriched from blood (not recorded which). V usage is TRBV11-2 and J usage is TRBJ2-3; 12 positions match TRBD2. The clonotype originates from a woman aged 50 to 60 who had been exposed to COVID-19. CDR3 DNA: TGTGCCAGCAGCCCGGGAGTACTAGCGGGGGGAGGGGATACGCAGTATTTT. It codes for CASSPGVLAGGGDTQYF.